These 4 T cell receptor beta chains originate from one sample sequenced in a study of early T cells in non-severe SARS-CoV-2 infection. In TCRdb, the 5' RACE reads were re-called with MiXCR into one record per CDR3 protein. The table records 45,000 to 70,000 distinct CDR3 sequences, approximately 6.2% of them present only once. Sequenced: whole blood. The receptors here all came from an adult who was a healthcare worker with PCR-confirmed SARS-CoV-2 infection or an uninfected control (not recorded which).

This clonotype was seen at least ten times. This chain joins TRBV28 and TRBJ2-1, with TRBD2 identical over 9 bases. J lost 5 bases, V lost 7 bases, and 12 bases had no gene match. The CDR3 sequence is 16 residues long. The germline V gene has CDR1 MDHEN and CDR2 SYDVKM. The CDR3 is CASTLEGLAWHNEQFF. DNA for the CDR3: TGTGCCAGCACCCTGGAGGGACTAGCTTGGCACAATGAGCAGTTCTTC.

J is TRBJ1-2 and V is TRBV4-3; no clear D gene. The CDR3 consists of 16 residues. Trimming removed 0 bases from V and 4 bases from J, with 15 bases in between. The germline CDR1 and CDR2 sequences are LGHNA and YSLEER. The CDR3 loop is CASSQDRAYRGYGYTF. In nucleotides, the CDR3 is TGCGCCAGCAGCCAAGATCGGGCTTACCGGGGCTATGGCTACACCTTC.

This clonotype occurred many times. This chain joins TRBV7-2 and TRBJ2-3; D uncertain. From germline, CDR1 is SGHTA and CDR2 FQGNSA. The CDR3 contains 12 residues. V dropped 5 bases and J dropped 4 bases, with 7 bases sitting between them. CDR3 bases: TGTGCCAGCAGCCTTAGTGCAGATACGCAGTATTTT. It specifies CASSLSADTQYF.

CDR3 DNA: TGTGCCAGCAGTCTCCATTCGACAGCGGGTAGAGAGACCCAGTACTTC. Residues: CASSLHSTAGRETQYF. V and J are TRBV6-2 or TRBV6-3 and TRBJ2-5; a possible D gene is TRBD2 (6 bases). Germline CDR1 reads MNHEY; CDR2 reads SVGEGT. The CDR3 runs 16 residues. V lost 5 bases, J lost 4 bases, and 20 bases lay in between.